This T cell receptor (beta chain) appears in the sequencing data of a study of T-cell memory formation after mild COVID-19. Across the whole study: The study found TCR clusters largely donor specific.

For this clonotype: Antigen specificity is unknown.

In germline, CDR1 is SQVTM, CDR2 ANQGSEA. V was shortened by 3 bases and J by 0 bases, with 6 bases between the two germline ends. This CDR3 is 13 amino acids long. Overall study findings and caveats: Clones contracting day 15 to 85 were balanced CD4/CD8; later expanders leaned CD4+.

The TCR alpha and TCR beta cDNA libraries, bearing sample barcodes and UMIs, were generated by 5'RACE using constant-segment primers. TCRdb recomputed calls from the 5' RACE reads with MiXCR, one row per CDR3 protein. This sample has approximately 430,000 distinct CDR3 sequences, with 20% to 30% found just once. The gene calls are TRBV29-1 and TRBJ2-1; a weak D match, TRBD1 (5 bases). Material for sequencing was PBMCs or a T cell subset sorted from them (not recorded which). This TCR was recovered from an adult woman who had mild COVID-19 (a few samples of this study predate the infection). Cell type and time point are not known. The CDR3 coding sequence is TGCAGCGTTGAGGACACCTCCTACAATGAGCAGTTCTTC. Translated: CSVEDTSYNEQFF.